The 29 T cell receptor beta chains listed next were all sequenced from one sample in a study of OX40 agonist ivuxolimab in advanced cancers. Sequenced by immunoSEQ multiplex PCR; TCRdb stores in-frame clones only, minus some. The table has under 50,000 clones, about 90% seen once. The input for sequencing was CD4+ or CD8+ T cells sorted from blood, taken in a trial of the OX40 agonist ivuxolimab. All receptors derive from an adult with an advanced solid tumor such as melanoma, head and neck, liver or kidney cancer.

The chain has TRBV19 and TRBJ2-1; D uncertain. This CDR3 has 15 amino acids. The germline V and J ends were trimmed by 3 bases and 0 bases, with 9 bases remaining between them. Germline V CDR1 and CDR2: LNHDA, SQIVND (reference sequence). The CDR3 loop reads CASSMDRSSYNEQFF. DNA of the CDR3: TGTGCCAGTAGTATGGATCGGAGCTCCTACAATGAGCAGTTCTTC. Full variable domain (outside the CDR3, taken from reference TRBV19 and TRBJ2-1): DGGITQSPKYLFRKEGQNVTLSCEQNLNHDAMYWYRQDPGQGLRLIYYSQIVNDFQKGDIAEGYSVSREKKESFPLTVTSAQKNPTAFYLCASSMDRSSYNEQFFGPGTRLTVL.

V gene TRBV29-1 combines with J gene TRBJ1-2; D is possibly TRBD1 (5 bases). Germline V lookup: CDR1 SQVTM, CDR2 ANQGSEA. The V gene lost 5 bases and the J gene lost 3 bases, with 16 bases spanning the gap. The CDR3 totals 14 residues. The chain's CDR3 is CSVPGYPPDYGYTF. The CDR3 region has the DNA TGCAGCGTTCCAGGGTACCCCCCGGACTATGGCTACACCTTC.

The chain combines TRBV5-6 with TRBJ1-2; 9 nucleotides agree with TRBD1. V shed 4 bases, J shed 2 bases, and the junction held 3 bases outside the gene matches. Germline assignment: CDR1 SGHDT and CDR2 YYEEEE. This CDR3 has 14 amino acids. The CDR3 reads CASSPGTGNYGYTF. Written as DNA, the CDR3 is TGTGCCAGCAGCCCCGGGACAGGGAACTATGGCTACACCTTC.

V usage is TRBV5-1 and J usage is TRBJ2-7, with 10 positions matching TRBD2. After removal of 2 bases from V and 6 bases from J, the junction contained 5 bases not matched to a gene. Germline CDR1 is SGHRS and CDR2 is YFSETQ. The CDR3 runs 14 residues. The CDR3 protein is CASSLAGGLSEQYF. In DNA form, the CDR3 reads TGCGCCAGCAGCTTAGCGGGAGGGCTCAGCGAGCAGTACTTC.

J is TRBJ1-2 and V is TRBV7-9, with no clear D. The CDR3 runs to 13 residues. V lost 5 bases and J 6 bases, leaving 13 bases between the germline ends. The V gene's germline CDR1 is SEHNR and CDR2 FQNEAQ (reference sequence). CDR3 region: CASSENPPHGYTF. Written as DNA, the CDR3 is TGTGCCAGCAGCGAGAACCCCCCCCATGGCTACACCTTC. Together with reference TRBV7-9 and TRBJ1-2, the CDR3 gives the full variable domain: DTGVSQNPRHKITKRGQNVTFRCDPISEHNRLYWYRQTLGQGPEFLTYFQNEAQLEKSRLLSDRFSAERPKGSFSTLEIQRTEQGDSAMYLCASSENPPHGYTFGSGTRLTVV.

The gene calls are TRBV11-2 and TRBJ1-1; D remains unclear. The CDR3 is made up of 13 amino acids. V lost 0 bases, J lost 4 bases, and 6 bases lay in between. Germline CDR1 is SGHAT and CDR2 is FQNNGV. In nucleotides, the CDR3 is TGTGCCAGCAGCTTAGATCCGGGCACTGAAGCTTTCTTT. It is translated as CASSLDPGTEAFF.

V and J are TRBV7-9 and TRBJ2-7; D is perhaps TRBD2 (5 bases). This CDR3 spans 11 amino acids. With 11 bases removed from V and 5 bases from J, the gap between germline ends came to 13 bases. Germline V gene sequence: CDR1 SEHNR, CDR2 FQNEAQ (reference sequence). CDR3 sequence: CAAGMVDEQYV. For the CDR3, the DNA is TGTGCCGCGGGCATGGTCGACGAGCAGTACGTC.

In its sample, this clone ranks as large. This chain uses TRBV4-1 with TRBJ2-1, with D perhaps matching TRBD1 (6 bases). The germline CDR1 and CDR2 sequences are MGHRA and YSYEKL. Trimming left V 0 bases short and J 0 bases short, with 15 bases between. The CDR3 is 18 residues long. DNA of the CDR3: TGCGCCAGCAGCCAAGAAGGGTTACAGGGTAGCTCCTACAATGAGCAGTTCTTC. Translating it yields CASSQEGLQGSSYNEQFF.

The V call is TRBV7-2, the J call TRBJ1-4; D is undetermined. Between the trimmed V and J ends, which lost 1 base and 5 bases, there was a span of 11 bases. The germline gives CDR1 SGHTA, CDR2 FQGNSA. The CDR3 consists of 15 residues. CDR3 amino acids: CASSLELAVNEKLFF. The CDR3 nucleotides read TGTGCCAGCAGCTTAGAGTTGGCGGTAAATGAAAAACTGTTTTTT.

The V call is TRBV7-9, the J call TRBJ2-7; TRBD1 aligns across 7 bases. Germline V gene data show CDR1 as SEHNR and CDR2 as FQNEAQ (reference sequence). This CDR3 is built from 14 residues. Losses at the gene ends were 6 bases for V and 0 bases for J; bases not matched to a gene: 5. CDR3 amino acids: CASRPQGNSYEQYF. The CDR3 DNA is TGTGCCAGCAGGCCACAGGGGAACTCCTACGAGCAGTACTTC.

CDR3 coding DNA: TGTGCCAGTAGGACAGGGGAGACTGGCTACACCTTC. It is translated as CASRTGETGYTF. V and J are TRBV19 and TRBJ1-2; TRBD1 matches 8 bases. CDR1 LNHDA and CDR2 SQIVND come from the germline V gene (reference sequence). V trimming: 6 bases; J trimming: 7 bases; junction bases outside the gene matches: 4. The CDR3 is 12 amino acids.

The CDR3 region is CATEGGPGKRERNEQFF. In DNA form, the CDR3 reads TGTGCCACCGAGGGGGGCCCAGGGAAGCGGGAGAGGAATGAGCAGTTCTTC. The chain uses TRBV15 and TRBJ2-1, with 8 bases aligning to TRBD2. The CDR3 sequence is 17 residues long. J was trimmed by 7 bases and V by 8 bases; bases with no gene match: 19. In germline, CDR1 is LNHNV, CDR2 YYDKDF (reference sequence). Variable domain in full (rest from reference TRBV15 and TRBJ2-1): DAMVIQNPRYQVTQFGKPVTLSCSQTLNHNVMYWYQQKSSQAPKLLFHYYDKDFNNEADTPDNFQSRRPNTSFCFLDIRSPGLGDTAMYLCATEGGPGKRERNEQFFGPGTRLTVL.

The CDR3 loop is CASSQDPTGEQYV. CDR3 coding DNA: TGTGCCAGCAGCCAAGATCCCACGGGTGAGCAGTACGTC. This sequence joins TRBV4-2 and TRBJ2-7; D remains ambiguous. CDR3 length equals 13 residues. CDR1 is LGHNA and CDR2 is YNFKEQ in the germline V gene. The germline V and J ends were trimmed by 0 bases and 7 bases, with 10 bases remaining between them.

This chain uses TRBV5-1 with TRBJ2-1; no reliable D call. The CDR3 extends over 9 amino acids. Germline CDR1 SGHRS, CDR2 YFSETQ. Trimming took 9 bases from V and 6 from J, leaving 4 bases between them. CDR3 residues: CANCNEQFF. The CDR3, as DNA: TGCGCCAACTGCAATGAGCAGTTCTTC. Full variable domain (remainder filled in from reference TRBV5-1 and TRBJ2-1): KAGVTQTPRYLIKTRGQQVTLSCSPISGHRSVSWYQQTPGQGLQFLFEYFSETQRNKGNFPGRFSGRQFSNSRSEMNVSTLELGDSALYLCANCNEQFFGPGTRLTVL.

V and J are TRBV5-6 and TRBJ2-3, with 8 bases aligning to TRBD2. Germline V gene data show CDR1 as SGHDT and CDR2 as YYEEEE. This CDR3 has 17 amino acids. V gave up 6 bases and J gave up 6 bases; unmatched junction bases: 18. The CDR3 reads CASTEGRLAGSEDTQYF. Written as DNA, the CDR3 is TGTGCCAGCACCGAGGGGAGGCTAGCGGGTTCGGAGGATACGCAGTATTTT.

This sequence joins TRBV19 and TRBJ1-5; TRBD1 might be the D (6 bases). Germline assignment: CDR1 LNHDA and CDR2 SQIVND (reference sequence). V lost 5 bases, J lost 2 bases, and 13 bases lay in between. There are 15 residues in the CDR3. The CDR3 nucleotides read TGTGCCAGTAGTTTGGCCGGGGGCGGCAATCAGCCCCAGCATTTT. Its translation: CASSLAGGGNQPQHF.

The chain recombines TRBV28 with TRBJ1-5; 7 bases agree with TRBD1. CDR3 length equals 14 residues. With V trimmed by 3 bases and J by 12 bases, 11 bases remained unmatched. Looked up from germline, CDR1 is MDHEN and CDR2 is SYDVKM. In nucleotides, the CDR3 is TGTGCCAGCAGTTTGAGGGGGCCTCGGCGGGGCCAGCATTTT. Translating gives CASSLRGPRRGQHF.

This chain uses TRBV5-4 with TRBJ2-7; the D gene is possibly TRBD1 (7 bases). CDR1 is SGHNT and CDR2 is YYREEE in the germline V gene (reference sequence). The CDR3 has 12 residues. This chain's CDR3 is CVSRGRGDEQYV. The DNA of the CDR3 is TGTGTTTCCAGGGGCAGGGGGGACGAGCAGTACGTC.

V usage is TRBV6-4 and J usage is TRBJ1-6; 11 bases are shared with TRBD1. CDR3 length equals 19 residues. CDR1 and CDR2 (germline): MRHNA, SNTAGT. V trimming: 7 bases; J trimming: 1 base; junction bases outside the gene matches: 12. The CDR3 DNA is TGTGCCAGCACCCTCCCGGGACAGGGGGAAATATCCTATAATTCACCCCTCCACTTT. Residues: CASTLPGQGEISYNSPLHF.

This rearrangement joins TRBV9 to TRBJ2-1; 7 bases agree with TRBD2. The germline V gene has CDR1 SGDLS and CDR2 YYNGEE. The CDR3 totals 15 residues. Germline trimming cut 0 bases from V and 6 bases from J; bases unmatched to any gene: 6. CDR3 sequence (DNA): TGTGCCAGCAGCGTAGGGCGGACGGGGGGCAATGAGCAGTTCTTC. Encoded protein: CASSVGRTGGNEQFF.

The gene calls are TRBV7-9 and TRBJ2-1; TRBD2 matches 10 bases. The trim removed 4 bases at V and 8 bases at J, leaving 5 bases unmatched. This CDR3 has 14 amino acids. Germline V gene data show CDR1 as SEHNR and CDR2 as FQNEAQ (reference sequence). DNA of the CDR3: TGTGCCAGCAGCTACCCCGGGACTAGCGATGAGCAGTTCTTC. It encodes CASSYPGTSDEQFF.

This clone occurred once. The chain employs TRBV13 and TRBJ2-5; 7 positions agree with TRBD1. The ends lost 4 bases at V and 5 bases at J; junction bases unmatched: 16. CDR3 length equals 17 residues. Germline V gives CDR1 PRHDT, CDR2 FYEKMQ (reference sequence). CDR3 loop: CASSSRRAGGHRETQYF. The CDR3 DNA follows: TGTGCCAGCAGCTCCCGAAGGGCAGGGGGTCATCGGGAGACCCAGTACTTC.

This chain joins TRBV4-1 and TRBJ2-5; D not resolved. Germline values: CDR1 MGHRA, CDR2 YSYEKL. The ends were cut back, 4 bases at V and 1 base at J, with 16 bases in the middle. The CDR3 sequence is 16 residues long. The CDR3 DNA reads as TGCGCCAGCAGCCGGCCTCCTAGACGCGGCCAAGAGACCCAGTACTTC. Encoded protein: CASSRPPRRGQETQYF.

The chain uses TRBV6-5 and TRBJ2-1; D possibly corresponds to TRBD2 (6 bases). This CDR3 spans 15 amino acids. V shed 2 bases and J shed 5 bases, with 13 bases lying between them. Germline lookup yields CDR1 MNHEY and CDR2 SVGAGI. CDR3 in amino acids: CASSYRLAKHNEQFF. The CDR3, as DNA: TGTGCCAGCAGTTACAGGCTAGCGAAGCACAATGAGCAGTTCTTC.

This clone is a singleton in its sample. The V call is TRBV23-1, the J call TRBJ2-5; D might be TRBD1 or TRBD2, each matching 5 bases. TRBV23-1 is sorted into the ORF group, with uncertain function. The ends were cut back, 6 bases at V and 2 bases at J, with 10 bases in the middle. The CDR3 has 13 residues. CDR3 sequence: CASRERGQETQYF. CDR3 in DNA: TGCGCCAGCAGGGAGAGGGGTCAAGAGACCCAGTACTTC.

V usage is TRBV7-2 and J usage is TRBJ2-1, with 8 positions matching TRBD2. Germline CDR1 SGHTA, CDR2 FQGNSA. The length of the CDR3 is 15 residues. V dropped 0 bases and J dropped 10; count of bases not matched to a gene: 8. The CDR3 region has the DNA TGTGCCAGCAGCTTAGCAGCGGGAGAGGCGGGGGAGCAGTTCTTC. Residues: CASSLAAGEAGEQFF.

The rearrangement joins TRBV6-5 to TRBJ2-2; D is unresolved. Trimming took off 1 base at V and 3 bases at J, with 3 bases between the two ends. The CDR3 length is 13 residues. Per the germline V gene, CDR1 is MNHEY and CDR2 is SVGAGI. CDR3 sequence reads: CASSYLDTGELFF. The CDR3 nucleotides read TGTGCCAGCAGTTACTTGGACACCGGGGAGCTGTTTTTT.

This chain connects TRBV4-2 to TRBJ1-1; weak D call: TRBD1 (5 bases). Trimming pared 4 bases from V and 1 base from J, leaving 7 bases between. The CDR3 extends over 13 amino acids. Germline V gene sequence: CDR1 LGHNA, CDR2 YNFKEQ. CDR3 sequence: CASSRGTNTEAFF. CDR3 in DNA: TGTGCCAGCAGCCGAGGGACGAACACTGAAGCTTTCTTT.

This chain links TRBV4-1 with TRBJ1-1; maybe TRBD1 (5 bases). The CDR3 loop spans 15 amino acids. From germline, CDR1 is MGHRA and CDR2 YSYEKL. V dropped 1 base and J dropped 11 bases, with 20 bases sitting between them. This CDR3 is CASSQVLRGIAGAFF. CDR3 DNA: TGCGCCAGCAGCCAAGTCCTCCGGGGGATCGCGGGGGCTTTCTTT.